This TCR beta chain comes out of a study of shared clonotypes between healthy human individuals. On this clone itself: Its antigen is as yet unknown.

Using 200 ng DNA, around 30,000 T cell genomes, the sorted-subset replicate PCRs were run. Original analysis: Owing to the provision of junction-only sequences devoid of quality scores by immunoSEQ, filtering differed. Here immunoSEQ multiplex PCR was the method, and the copy in TCRdb shows in-frame clones only, minus some. V, J and clone size derive from that table, while D and trimming were established from the DNA sequence. The table shows around 1.5 million clones, with 95% to 99% occurring only once. CD45RA+ naive and CD45RA-negative memory subsets were separated from CD4+ cells. Findings and limits, study-wide: The rarefaction results pointed to incomplete sorted-subset sequencing despite large depth.

Source material: naive CD4+ T cells sorted from blood. Subset described: CD45RA+ positively selected. The origin of this receptor is a man younger than 45 in good health.

CDR3 coding DNA: TGCGCCAGCAGCGGGGAGCATATTGTTACAGATACGCAGTATTTT. This codes for CASSGEHIVTDTQYF. The rearrangement joins TRBV5-1 to TRBJ2-3, with a possible D match to TRBD2 (5 bases). Per germline, CDR1 SGHRS and CDR2 YFSETQ. The CDR3 length is 15 residues. Trimming removed 4 bases from V and 3 bases from J, with 15 bases in between.